This TCR delta chain appears in the sequencing data of a study of gamma delta lymphoproliferative disorders and STAT genes. The overall study: For the delta chain, EuroClonality-NGS standard procedure was applied. Study observations and caveats: Nearly all major patient gamma and delta clonotypes were public; only two gamma clonotypes were disease-private.

Genomic DNA from isolated PBMCs served as the sequencing template. With respect to this clone: Its target is not known. TCRdb pairs this DNA with a much larger clone's protein that differs at residue 3, likely a read error; the protein shown was translated from the DNA.

TCRdb ran CATT on the multiplex PCR reads. The sample shows 1,500 to 2,000 delta-chain clones, less than 2% of them seen only once. Germline V gene sequence: CDR1 GEAIGNYY, CDR2 EKD. The CDR3 extends over 18 amino acids. This TCR was sampled from a human donor in good health. The rearrangement joins TRDV2 to TRDJ1; 13 bases match TRDD3. The sequenced material came from blood. CDR3 in DNA: TGTGCCCGTGACACAGTACTGGGGGATACGCGGATCACCGATAAACTCATCTTT. This encodes CARDTVLGDTRITDKLIF.